This T cell receptor (beta chain) was sequenced in a study of blood T cell repertoires in COVID-19. Overall study context: The study drew acute and convalescent COVID-19 samples from the United States, Italy and Spain. Sources were T cells, B-cell-depleted T cells, or PBMCs; the material itself was cDNA or gDNA.

Germline V gene lookup returns CDR1 SGHVS and CDR2 FQNEAQ. With 2 bases removed from V and 8 bases from J, the gap between germline ends came to 13 bases. This CDR3 contains 13 residues. The Seattle site enrolled patients during active infection and followed them longitudinally. In the original analysis: Cell counts per sample came from amplifying reference gene primers. Sequencing used immunoSEQ multiplex PCR; TCRdb keeps in-frame clones, though not all of them. Clone size and the V and J calls come from that table; the DNA yielded D and trimming. The data hold 150,000 to 200,000 clones, with approximately 87% observed a single time.

The clonotype was recovered from a woman in her 70s with COVID-19, enrolled during active disease. The specimen sequenced was peripheral blood. The J gene is TRBJ2-7, the V gene TRBV7-8, with no clear D. The CDR3 is CASSLSGQAKQYF. CDR3 in DNA: TGTGCCAGCAGCTTATCTGGGCAGGCTAAGCAGTACTTC. Full variable domain (rest looked up from reference TRBV7-8 and TRBJ2-7): GAGVSQSPRYKVAKRGQDVALRCDPISGHVSLFWYQQALGQGPEFLTYFQNEAQLDKSGLPSDRFFAERPEGSVSTLKIQRTQQEDSAVYLCASSLSGQAKQYFGPGTRLTVT.